One T cell receptor beta chain is described in this entry. Original processing notes: Cell counts per sample came from amplifying reference gene primers. The protocol was immunoSEQ multiplex PCR, while the TCRdb copy is restricted to in-frame clones and leaves out a portion. The V and J calls and the clone size are those of that table, but D and trimming were determined from the DNA. In the table there are around 160,000 clones, roughly 90% of which are singletons. These data belong to a study of blood T cell repertoires in COVID-19. Study overall: Samples came from the United States, Italy and Spain, spanning acute and convalescent COVID-19.

The CDR3 runs to 15 residues. Germline V gene sequence: CDR1 SGHRS, CDR2 YFSETQ. Between the trimmed V and J ends, which lost 4 bases and 6 bases, there was a span of 17 bases. Sequenced sample: peripheral blood. The chain is built from TRBV5-1 and TRBJ2-1; tentatively, D is TRBD2 (6 bases). The sequence derives from a human donor in a cohort sampled during active COVID-19. This chain's CDR3 is CASSGTAGLGNEQFF. DNA of the CDR3: TGCGCCAGCAGCGGGACTGCCGGCTTGGGCAATGAGCAGTTCTTC.